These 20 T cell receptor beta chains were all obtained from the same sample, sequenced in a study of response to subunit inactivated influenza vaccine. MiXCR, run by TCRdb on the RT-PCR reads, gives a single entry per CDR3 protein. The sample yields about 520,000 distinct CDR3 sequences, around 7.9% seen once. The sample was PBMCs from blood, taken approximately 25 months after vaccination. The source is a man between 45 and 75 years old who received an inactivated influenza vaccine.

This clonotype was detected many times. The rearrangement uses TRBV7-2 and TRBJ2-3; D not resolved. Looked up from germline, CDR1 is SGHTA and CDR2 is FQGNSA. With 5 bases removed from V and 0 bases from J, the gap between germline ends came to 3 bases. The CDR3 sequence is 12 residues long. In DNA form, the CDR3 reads TGTGCCAGCAGCCTCAGCACAGATACGCAGTATTTT. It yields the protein CASSLSTDTQYF.

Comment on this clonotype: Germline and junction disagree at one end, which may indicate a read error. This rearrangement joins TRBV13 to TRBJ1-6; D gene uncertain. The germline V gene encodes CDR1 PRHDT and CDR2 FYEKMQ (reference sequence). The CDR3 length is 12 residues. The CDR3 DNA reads TGTGCCAGCATCTTAGGCTCTTCACCCCTCCACTTT. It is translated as CASILGSSPLHF.

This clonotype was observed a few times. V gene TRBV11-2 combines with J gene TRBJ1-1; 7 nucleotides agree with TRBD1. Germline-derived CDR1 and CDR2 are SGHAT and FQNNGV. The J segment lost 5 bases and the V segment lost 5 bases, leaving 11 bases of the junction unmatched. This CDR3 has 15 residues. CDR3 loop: CASSLITGVRTEAFF. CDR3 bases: TGTGCCAGCAGCCTCATTACAGGGGTACGTACTGAAGCTTTCTTT.

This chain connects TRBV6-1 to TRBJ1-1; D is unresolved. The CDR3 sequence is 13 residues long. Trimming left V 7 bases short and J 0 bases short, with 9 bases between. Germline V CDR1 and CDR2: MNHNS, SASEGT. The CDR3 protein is CASKKQLNTEAFF. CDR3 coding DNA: TGTGCCAGCAAGAAACAACTGAACACTGAAGCTTTCTTT.

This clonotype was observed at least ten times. CDR3 sequence reads: CASRGELAKNIQYF. The CDR3 DNA is TGTGCCAGCCGGGGGGAGCTGGCCAAAAACATTCAGTACTTC. J is TRBJ2-4 and V is TRBV12-3 or TRBV12-4, with 7 positions matching TRBD2. The CDR3 runs to 14 residues. J was trimmed by 1 base and V by 8 bases; bases with no gene match: 5.

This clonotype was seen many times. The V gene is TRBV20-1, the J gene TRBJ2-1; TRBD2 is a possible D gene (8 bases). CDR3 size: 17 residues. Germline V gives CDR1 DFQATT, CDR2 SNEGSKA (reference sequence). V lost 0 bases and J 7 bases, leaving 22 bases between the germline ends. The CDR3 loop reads CSARDGRGRRYVNEQFF. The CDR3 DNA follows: TGCAGTGCTAGAGACGGGAGGGGGCGCAGATATGTGAATGAGCAGTTCTTC.

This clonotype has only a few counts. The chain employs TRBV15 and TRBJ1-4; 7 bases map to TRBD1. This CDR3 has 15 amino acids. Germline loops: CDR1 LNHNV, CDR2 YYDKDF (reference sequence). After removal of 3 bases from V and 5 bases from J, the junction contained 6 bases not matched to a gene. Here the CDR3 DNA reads TGTGCCACCAGCAGTAGGGACAGCTGGAATGAAAAACTGTTTTTT. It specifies CATSSRDSWNEKLFF.

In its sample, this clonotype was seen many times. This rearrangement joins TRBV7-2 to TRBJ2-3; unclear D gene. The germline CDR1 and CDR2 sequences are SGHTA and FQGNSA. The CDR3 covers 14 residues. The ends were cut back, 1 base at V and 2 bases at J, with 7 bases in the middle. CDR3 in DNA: TGTGCCAGCAGCTTAGAACGGAACACAGATACGCAGTATTTT. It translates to CASSLERNTDTQYF. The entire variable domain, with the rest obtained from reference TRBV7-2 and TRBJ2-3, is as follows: GAGVSQSPSNKVTEKGKDVELRCDPISGHTALYWYRQSLGQGLEFLIYFQGNSAPDKSGLPSDRFSAERTGGSVSTLTIQRTQQEDSAVYLCASSLERNTDTQYFGPGTRLTVL.

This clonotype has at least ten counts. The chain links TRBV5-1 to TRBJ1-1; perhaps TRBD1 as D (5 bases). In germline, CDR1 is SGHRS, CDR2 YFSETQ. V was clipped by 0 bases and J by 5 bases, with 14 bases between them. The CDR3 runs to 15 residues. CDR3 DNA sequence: TGCGCCAGCAGCTTGGCCTCGGGGGTAAGGACTGAAGCTTTCTTT. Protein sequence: CASSLASGVRTEAFF.

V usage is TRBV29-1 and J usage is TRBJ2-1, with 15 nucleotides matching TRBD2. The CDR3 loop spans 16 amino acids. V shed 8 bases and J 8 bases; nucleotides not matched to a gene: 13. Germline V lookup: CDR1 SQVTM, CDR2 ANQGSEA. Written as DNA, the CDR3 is TGCAGCACGGTCCGGACTAGCGGGGGGGCGGTCCATGAGCAGTTCTTC. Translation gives CSTVRTSGGAVHEQFF.

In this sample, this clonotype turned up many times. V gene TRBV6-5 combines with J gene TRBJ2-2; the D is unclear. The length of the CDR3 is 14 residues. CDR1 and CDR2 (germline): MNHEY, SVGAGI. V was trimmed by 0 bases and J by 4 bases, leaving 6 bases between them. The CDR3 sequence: CASSYSRSTGELFF. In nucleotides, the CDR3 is TGTGCCAGCAGTTACTCCCGGTCCACCGGGGAGCTGTTTTTT.

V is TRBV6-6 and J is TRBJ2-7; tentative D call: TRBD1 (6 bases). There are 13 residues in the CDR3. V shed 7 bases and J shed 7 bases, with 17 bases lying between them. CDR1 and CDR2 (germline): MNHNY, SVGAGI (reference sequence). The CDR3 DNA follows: TGTGCCAGCAACCCACCTGGGGGCGGGGAGCAGTACTTC. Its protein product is CASNPPGGGEQYF.

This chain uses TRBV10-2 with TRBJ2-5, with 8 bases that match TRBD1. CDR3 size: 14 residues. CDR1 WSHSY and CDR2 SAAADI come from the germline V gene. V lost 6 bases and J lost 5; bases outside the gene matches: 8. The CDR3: CASRDRGGGETQYF. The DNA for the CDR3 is TGCGCCAGCAGAGACAGGGGTGGAGGGGAGACCCAGTACTTC.

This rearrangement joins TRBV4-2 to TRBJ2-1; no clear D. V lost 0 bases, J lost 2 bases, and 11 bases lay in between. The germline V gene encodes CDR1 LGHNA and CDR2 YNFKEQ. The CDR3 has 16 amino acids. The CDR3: CASSQDFGLPYNEQFF. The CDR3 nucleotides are TGTGCCAGCAGCCAAGATTTTGGGCTACCCTACAATGAGCAGTTCTTC.

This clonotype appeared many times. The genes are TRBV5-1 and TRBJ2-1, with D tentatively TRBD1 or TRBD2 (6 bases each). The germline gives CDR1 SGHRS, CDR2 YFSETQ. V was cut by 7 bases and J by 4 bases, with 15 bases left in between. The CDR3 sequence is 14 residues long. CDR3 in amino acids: CASRGGPGYNEQFF. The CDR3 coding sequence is TGCGCCAGCCGTGGGGGGCCGGGGTACAATGAGCAGTTCTTC.

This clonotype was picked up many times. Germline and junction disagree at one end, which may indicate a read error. This CDR3 is CASSLEDTQYF. DNA of the CDR3: TGTGCCAGCAGCTTAGAAGATACGCAGTATTTT. V and J are TRBV5-1 and TRBJ2-3; D uncertain. Per germline, CDR1 SGHRS and CDR2 YFSETQ. The CDR3 extends over 11 amino acids. The whole variable domain, filled in from reference TRBV5-1 and TRBJ2-3, reads KAGVTQTPRYLIKTRGQQVTLSCSPISGHRSVSWYQQTPGQGLQFLFEYFSETQRNKGNFPGRFSGRQFSNSRSEMNVSTLELGDSALYLCASSLEDTQYFGPGTRLTVL.

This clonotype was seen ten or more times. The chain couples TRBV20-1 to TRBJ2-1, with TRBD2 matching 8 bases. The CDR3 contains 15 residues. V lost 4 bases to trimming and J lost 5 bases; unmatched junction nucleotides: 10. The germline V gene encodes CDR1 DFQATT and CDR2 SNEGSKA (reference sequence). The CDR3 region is CSATQQTSAHNEQFF. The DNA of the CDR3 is TGCAGTGCTACCCAACAGACTAGCGCCCACAATGAGCAGTTCTTC.

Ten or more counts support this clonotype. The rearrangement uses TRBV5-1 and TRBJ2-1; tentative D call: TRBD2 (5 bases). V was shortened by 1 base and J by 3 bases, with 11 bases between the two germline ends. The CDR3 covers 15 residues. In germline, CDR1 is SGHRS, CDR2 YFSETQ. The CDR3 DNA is TGCGCCAGCAGCTTGTTAACGGGGATCTACAATGAGCAGTTCTTC. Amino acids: CASSLLTGIYNEQFF.

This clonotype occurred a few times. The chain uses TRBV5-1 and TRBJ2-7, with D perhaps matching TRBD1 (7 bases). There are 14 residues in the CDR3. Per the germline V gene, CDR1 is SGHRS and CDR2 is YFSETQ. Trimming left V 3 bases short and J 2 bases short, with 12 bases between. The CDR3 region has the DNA TGCGCCAGCAGCTCCAGGGGGGATACCTACGAGCAGTACTTC. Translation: CASSSRGDTYEQYF.

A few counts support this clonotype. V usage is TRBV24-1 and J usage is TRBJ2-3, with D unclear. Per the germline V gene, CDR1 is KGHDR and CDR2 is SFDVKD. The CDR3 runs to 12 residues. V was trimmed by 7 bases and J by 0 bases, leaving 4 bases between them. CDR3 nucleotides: TGTGCCACCAGAGGAAGCACAGATACGCAGTATTTT. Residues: CATRGSTDTQYF.